Listed here are 14 T cell receptor beta chains from one sample, sequenced in a study of CD8+ T cells in alopecia areata. cDNA prepared by RNA extraction and subsequent reverse transcription served as the template for sequencing. The method was immunoSEQ multiplex PCR; TCRdb's version includes in-frame clones alone and lacks a portion of them. The repertoire includes 160,000 or so clones, about 70% of them detected once, and 9.5% to 12% sits in the top ten. The material sequenced was CD8+ T cells sorted from blood, taken at week 0. Receptors originate from a human donor with alopecia areata.

The chain recombines TRBV25-1 with TRBJ1-2; D is perhaps TRBD1 (5 bases). The ends were cut back, 3 bases at V and 5 bases at J, with 10 bases in the middle. The CDR3 loop spans 13 amino acids. Germline CDR1 MGHDK, CDR2 SYGVNS. The CDR3 sequence is CASSDSGWYGYTF. The DNA of the CDR3 is TGTGCCAGCAGTGATTCAGGGTGGTATGGCTACACCTTC.

The chain uses TRBV29-1 and TRBJ2-7; TRBD1 matches 7 bases. The CDR3 runs to 15 residues. The ends lost 0 bases at V and 2 bases at J; junction bases unmatched: 7. Germline CDR1 is SQVTM and CDR2 is ANQGSEA. The CDR3 is CSVEDYRGTPYEQYF. The CDR3 nucleotides read TGCAGCGTTGAAGATTACAGGGGTACCCCCTACGAGCAGTACTTC.

This chain connects TRBV4-1 to TRBJ2-2; 8 bases fit TRBD2. The V gene's germline CDR1 is MGHRA and CDR2 YSYEKL. The V and J ends lost 1 base and 0 bases, in that order; junction bases with no gene match: 7. CDR3 length equals 18 residues. The CDR3 nucleotides are TGCGCCAGCAGCCAAGTGGTTAGCGGGGACTCGAACACCGGGGAGCTGTTTTTT. This codes for CASSQVVSGDSNTGELFF.

The V and J genes are TRBV13 and TRBJ2-1; tentative D call: TRBD2 (6 bases). The CDR3 sequence is 12 residues long. Trimming cost V 4 bases and J 6 bases, with 7 bases left between them. Germline CDR1 and CDR2: PRHDT and FYEKMQ (reference sequence). For the CDR3, the DNA is TGTGCCAGCAGCTCCGGGGGCAATGAGCAGTTCTTC. Translating gives CASSSGGNEQFF.

As to this clone: Different DNA sequences within this sample yield the same CDR3. CDR3 coding DNA: TGCGCCAGCAGCTGGGGCGGGATTCAAGAGACCCAGTACTTC. Amino acids: CASSWGGIQETQYF. The rearrangement links TRBV5-1 to TRBJ2-5, with TRBD2 as a possible D gene (6 bases). Germline V gene data show CDR1 as SGHRS and CDR2 as YFSETQ. There are 14 residues in the CDR3. V dropped 3 bases and J dropped 2 bases, with 11 bases sitting between them.

This rearrangement joins TRBV5-4 to TRBJ2-3; D perhaps matches TRBD2 (6 bases). Trimming left V 2 bases short and J 0 bases short, with 10 bases between. CDR3 length equals 15 residues. Germline CDR1 reads SGHNT; CDR2 reads YYREEE (reference sequence). CDR3 sequence: CASSFSGSSTDTQYF. CDR3 nucleotide sequence: TGTGCCAGCAGCTTTAGCGGTTCTAGCACAGATACGCAGTATTTT. The full variable domain, completed using reference TRBV5-4 and TRBJ2-3, is ETGVTQSPTHLIKTRGQQVTLRCSSQSGHNTVSWYQQALGQGPQFIFQYYREEENGRGNFPPRFSGLQFPNYSSELNVNALELDDSALYLCASSFSGSSTDTQYFGPGTRLTVL.

This CDR3 reads CASSLGIGTYEQYF. DNA for the CDR3: TGTGCCAGCAGCTTAGGCATCGGAACCTACGAGCAGTACTTC. This chain links TRBV7-9 with TRBJ2-7; D gene ambiguous. Germline V lookup: CDR1 SEHNR, CDR2 FQNEAQ (reference sequence). There are 14 residues in the CDR3. V was pared by 1 base and J by 2 bases, with 9 bases between.

This clone turned up a few times. This chain uses TRBV29-1 with TRBJ2-1; 8 nucleotides line up with TRBD1. The CDR3 is 18 amino acids. Unmatched junction bases numbered 13, after V lost 1 base and J lost 2 bases. Per germline, CDR1 SQVTM and CDR2 ANQGSEA. The CDR3 DNA reads TGCAGCGTTGAAGGGCCGACAGGGGAGGTTGGGACCTACAATGAGCAGTTCTTC. Translating gives CSVEGPTGEVGTYNEQFF.

This chain joins TRBV4-1 and TRBJ2-5, with 10 bases that match TRBD2. V lost 0 bases, J lost 5 bases, and 6 bases stayed unmatched. This CDR3 region has 16 residues. Per germline, CDR1 MGHRA and CDR2 YSYEKL. The CDR3 is CASSQESAGGLETQYF. For the CDR3, the DNA is TGCGCCAGCAGCCAAGAATCAGCGGGGGGGCTGGAGACCCAGTACTTC.

This rearrangement joins TRBV7-9 to TRBJ2-2; D unclear. This CDR3 has 16 amino acids. The V and J ends lost 1 base and 6 bases respectively, with 15 bases between them. Germline V gives CDR1 SEHNR, CDR2 FQNEAQ (reference sequence). CDR3 bases: TGTGCCAGCAGCTTAGTGAGCAGGCCGCCAGCCGGGGAGCTGTTTTTT. Amino acids: CASSLVSRPPAGELFF.

This clone was counted a few times. The rearrangement links TRBV9 to TRBJ2-3; TRBD2 matches at 8 bases. The junction had 7 bases not matched to a gene; V was cut back by 4 bases and J by 0 bases. The CDR3 extends over 16 amino acids. The germline CDR1 and CDR2 sequences are SGDLS and YYNGEE. CDR3 coding DNA: TGTGCCAGCAGCCTAAAAGCGGGGGTAAGCACAGATACGCAGTATTTT. Translating gives CASSLKAGVSTDTQYF.

Of note for this clone: Other DNA sequences in this sample translate to the same CDR3. The V and J genes are TRBV30 and TRBJ2-1; D is unresolved. V was shortened by 0 bases and J by 7 bases, with 4 bases between the two germline ends. Germline V lookup: CDR1 GTSNPN, CDR2 SVGIG (reference sequence). There are 11 residues in the CDR3. The CDR3 DNA reads TGTGCCTGGAGTGTATCGAATGAGCAGTTCTTC. Its translation is CAWSVSNEQFF. The full variable domain, with the rest looked up from reference TRBV30 and TRBJ2-1, is SQTIHQWPATLVQPVGSPLSLECTVEGTSNPNLYWYRQAAGRGLQLLFYSVGIGQISSEVPQNLSASRPQDRQFILSSKKLLLSDSGFYLCAWSVSNEQFFGPGTRLTVL.

This chain uses TRBV2 with TRBJ2-7, with D perhaps assigned TRBD1 or TRBD2 (6 bases each). Per the germline V gene, CDR1 is SNHLY and CDR2 is FYNNEI. The V end was cut by 4 bases, the J end by 2 bases, with 12 bases between. This CDR3 has 14 residues. The CDR3 DNA is TGTGCCAGCAGTGGGGGGGCTGCGCCCTACGAGCAGTACTTC. It specifies CASSGGAAPYEQYF.

The rearrangement joins TRBV2 to TRBJ2-3, with D maybe TRBD2 (6 bases). Germline V lookup: CDR1 SNHLY, CDR2 FYNNEI. The CDR3 runs to 15 residues. Trimming took off 8 bases at V and 5 bases at J, with 20 bases between the two ends. The CDR3 region is CASPSDEGRGDTQYF. The CDR3 DNA sequence: TGTGCCAGCCCTAGCGACGAGGGTAGGGGAGATACGCAGTATTTT. The variable domain in full, completed from reference TRBV2 and TRBJ2-3, reads EPEVTQTPSHQVTQMGQEVILRCVPISNHLYFYWYRQILGQKVEFLVSFYNNEISEKSEIFDDQFSVERPDGSNFTLKIRSTKLEDSAMYFCASPSDEGRGDTQYFGPGTRLTVL.